The source of this T cell receptor (beta chain) is a study of cytomegalovirus exposure and HLA in healthy donors. The study's findings and limits: The study put some 150 TCR beta chains on its list as cytomegalovirus-associated. Reported findings show TCR beta sequences accurately forecast HLA-A and HLA-B alleles in most subjects. Sequencing depth roughly uniform across donors was assumed in presence/absence analyses.

Points on this clone: No antigen is known for it.

This PCR relied on a set of 60 Vbeta primers and 13 Jbeta primers. Produced via immunoSEQ multiplex PCR; TCRdb's table is partial and in-frame only. This repertoire includes under 90,000 clones. Donors counted as nominally healthy when sampled, yet unrecorded immune exposures were likely. Sequenced: PBMCs. The clonotype originates from a female donor in good health and CMV-seropositive.

CDR3 sequence (DNA): TGTGCCAGCTCACCAGAGTTGGATTCACCCCTCCACTTT. This encodes CASSPELDSPLHF. The chain links TRBV18 to TRBJ1-6, with unresolved D. The CDR3 extends over 13 amino acids. Germline-derived CDR1 and CDR2 are KGHSH and LQKENI. The V end was cut by 2 bases, the J end by 8 bases, with 7 bases between.